A single sample is the source of the 30 T cell receptor beta chains below, sequenced in a study of identical twins. TCRdb recomputed calls from the 5' RACE reads with MiXCR, one row per CDR3 protein. The table shows 1.5 million to 2 million distinct CDR3 sequences, with 25% to 35% occurring only once. Sequencing used cord blood. The receptors were sampled from a newborn girl in good health.

The V call is TRBV4-2, the J call TRBJ2-5, with D perhaps TRBD1 or TRBD2 (6 bases each). The V end lost 1 base, the J end lost 11 bases, and 14 bases lay between the germline ends. The CDR3 has 13 amino acids. Per germline, CDR1 LGHNA and CDR2 YNFKEQ. The CDR3 DNA follows: TGTGCCAGCAGCCAAGCGGGGGACAATGAGCAGTACTTC. Its protein is CASSQAGDNEQYF.

This clonotype was seen only a few times. V usage is TRBV20-1 and J usage is TRBJ2-1, with D unclear. This CDR3 contains 13 residues. V was cut by 5 bases and J by 5 bases, with 13 bases left in between. The germline gives CDR1 DFQATT, CDR2 SNEGSKA (reference sequence). This CDR3 is CSAPGAPNNEQFF. For the CDR3, the DNA is TGCAGTGCTCCGGGCGCTCCTAACAATGAGCAGTTCTTC.

This clonotype was observed a few times. The chain has TRBV28 and TRBJ2-7, with TRBD2 matching over 8 bases. There are 15 residues in the CDR3. J was trimmed by 3 bases and V by 6 bases; bases with no gene match: 10. The germline V gene has CDR1 MDHEN and CDR2 SYDVKM. The CDR3 sequence: CASSPGLGRRYEQYF. The CDR3 bases are TGTGCCAGCAGCCCGGGACTAGGGAGACGCTACGAGCAGTACTTC.

Only a few counts were recorded for this clonotype. The gene calls are TRBV3-1 and TRBJ2-1; TRBD1 is a possible D gene (6 bases). Germline values: CDR1 LGHDT, CDR2 YNNKEL (reference sequence). This CDR3 has 12 residues. V shed 1 base and J shed 10 bases, with 8 bases lying between them. CDR3: CASSQVDREQFF. The CDR3 DNA follows: TGTGCCAGCAGCCAAGTCGACAGGGAGCAGTTCTTC.

The CDR3 coding sequence is TGTGCCAGCTCCTATTCTGGGGCCCGCTACAATGAGCAGTTCTTC. Translation gives CASSYSGARYNEQFF. The chain couples TRBV5-4 to TRBJ2-1; D is perhaps TRBD1 (5 bases). The CDR3 has 15 amino acids. Trimming pared 7 bases from V and 3 bases from J, leaving 17 bases between. The germline CDR1 and CDR2 sequences are SGHNT and YYREEE (reference sequence).

The J gene is TRBJ2-3, the V gene TRBV4-2, with D unclear. Germline CDR1 LGHNA, CDR2 YNFKEQ. Trimming pared 1 base from V and 2 bases from J, leaving 10 bases between. CDR3 size: 15 residues. As DNA, the CDR3 is TGTGCCAGCAGCCAAGGCTCACGCCCCACAGATACGCAGTATTTT. As protein: CASSQGSRPTDTQYF.

The genes are TRBV20-1 and TRBJ2-3, with TRBD2 matching over 12 bases. The trim removed 3 bases at V and 4 bases at J, leaving 5 bases unmatched. Germline lookup yields CDR1 DFQATT and CDR2 SNEGSKA (reference sequence). This CDR3 is 15 amino acids long. CDR3 sequence: CSASPSGGAADTQYF. As DNA, the CDR3 is TGCAGTGCTAGTCCTAGCGGGGGGGCGGCAGATACGCAGTATTTT.

The chain is built from TRBV2 and TRBJ2-5, with 9 nucleotides matching TRBD1. Germline values: CDR1 SNHLY, CDR2 FYNNEI. V lost 4 bases and J lost 11; bases outside the gene matches: 14. There are 15 residues in the CDR3. The CDR3 reads CASSAGTGKSDEQYF. The CDR3 coding sequence is TGTGCCAGCAGTGCAGGGACAGGGAAGAGCGATGAGCAGTACTTC. Looking up the rest from reference TRBV2 and TRBJ2-5 gives the full variable domain: EPEVTQTPSHQVTQMGQEVILRCVPISNHLYFYWYRQILGQKVEFLVSFYNNEISEKSEIFDDQFSVERPDGSNFTLKIRSTKLEDSAMYFCASSAGTGKSDEQYFGPGTRLLVL.

The chain couples TRBV20-1 to TRBJ1-2; perhaps TRBD1 as D (6 bases). Germline V gives CDR1 DFQATT, CDR2 SNEGSKA (reference sequence). This CDR3 is 14 amino acids long. The germline V and J ends were trimmed by 1 base and 6 bases, with 15 bases remaining between them. The CDR3 sequence is CSARGGQGKDGYTF. CDR3 in DNA: TGCAGTGCTAGAGGGGGTCAGGGGAAAGATGGCTACACCTTC.

The CDR3 loop is CASPDRGKRDSRPLCTDTQYF. CDR3 coding DNA: TGTGCCAGCCCGGACAGGGGGAAACGAGACTCCCGACCACTTTGCACAGATACGCAGTATTTT. The gene calls are TRBV21-1 and TRBJ2-3; the table calls TRBD1, which could not be checked here. TRBV21-1 counts as a pseudogene. This CDR3 is built from 21 residues.

This clonotype was observed once. J is TRBJ2-1 and V is TRBV30; D is possibly TRBD2 (7 bases). The CDR3 contains 16 residues. Trimming removed 4 bases at V and 7 bases at J, with 23 bases between. Germline CDR1 GTSNPN, CDR2 SVGIG (reference sequence). CDR3 sequence (DNA): TGTGCCTGGACTACTAAGGGGGGGATTTTAGGAAATGAGCAGTTCTTC. Translated: CAWTTKGGILGNEQFF.

The sample holds a few counts of this clonotype. The rearrangement links TRBV6-6 to TRBJ1-4; the D gene is possibly TRBD1 (5 bases). The V gene's germline CDR1 is MNHNY and CDR2 SVGAGI (reference sequence). The CDR3 consists of 15 residues. V was clipped by 6 bases and J by 5 bases, with 16 bases between them. The CDR3 region has the DNA TGTGCCAGCAGCGCACCGGGACGGTCAAATGAAAAACTGTTTTTT. Its translation is CASSAPGRSNEKLFF.

The chain couples TRBV10-3 to TRBJ2-1, with no clear D. CDR3 length: 15 amino acids. Trimming removed 0 bases at V and 2 bases at J, with 8 bases between. From germline, CDR1 is ENHRY and CDR2 SYGVKD. CDR3 amino acids: CAISESVGTYNEQFF. The CDR3 DNA reads TGTGCCATCAGTGAGTCGGTAGGTACCTACAATGAGCAGTTCTTC.

This clonotype was seen more than once but under ten times. The chain carries TRBV6-5 and TRBJ2-5; TRBD2 matches at 7 bases. In germline, CDR1 is MNHEY, CDR2 SVGAGI. The CDR3 covers 15 residues. Trimming removed 0 bases from V and 4 bases from J; junction bases left unmatched: 5. The CDR3 reads CASSYSYGRGETQYF. DNA for the CDR3: TGTGCCAGCAGTTACTCGTATGGGAGGGGAGAGACCCAGTACTTC.

The chain couples TRBV3-1 to TRBJ2-1; 8 nucleotides align to TRBD2. The CDR3 spans 14 residues. Germline V gene sequence: CDR1 LGHDT, CDR2 YNNKEL (reference sequence). J gave up 10 bases and V 4 bases, and 9 bases lay outside the gene matches. The CDR3 DNA sequence: TGTGCCAGCAGCCTCGGGACTAGTTTTAGAGAGCAGTTCTTC. This encodes CASSLGTSFREQFF.

The CDR3 spells CASSYPGAPYNEQFF. The CDR3 bases are TGTGCCAGCAGTTATCCGGGGGCACCCTACAATGAGCAGTTCTTC. The chain couples TRBV6-2 or TRBV6-3 to TRBJ2-1, with D possibly called TRBD1 or TRBD2 (6 bases each). Trimming took off 3 bases at V and 2 bases at J, with 11 bases between the two ends. Looked up from germline, CDR1 is MNHEY and CDR2 is SVGEGT. The CDR3 spans 15 residues.

J is TRBJ2-1 and V is TRBV7-8; no clear D gene. Germline V gives CDR1 SGHVS, CDR2 FQNEAQ. With 7 bases removed from V and 3 bases from J, the gap between germline ends came to 13 bases. This CDR3 has 14 residues. The CDR3 loop is CASTHPRLYNEQFF. CDR3 DNA: TGTGCCAGCACCCACCCGAGGCTCTACAATGAGCAGTTCTTC.

V and J are TRBV18 and TRBJ2-5; 10 nucleotides match TRBD2. With V trimmed by 5 bases and J by 11 bases, 17 bases remained unmatched. The germline V gene encodes CDR1 KGHSH and CDR2 LQKENI. This CDR3 spans 16 amino acids. CDR3: CASSATGGTSANEQYF. The CDR3 DNA follows: TGTGCCAGCTCAGCGACCGGGGGGACTAGCGCTAATGAGCAGTACTTC.

This clonotype was seen more than once but under ten times. The rearrangement links TRBV5-1 to TRBJ2-7; possibly TRBD1 or TRBD2 for D (6 bases each). The CDR3 consists of 15 residues. The germline V gene has CDR1 SGHRS and CDR2 YFSETQ. With 1 base removed from V and 4 bases from J, the gap between germline ends came to 15 bases. The chain's CDR3 is CASSLLGGPDYEQYF. CDR3 nucleotide sequence: TGCGCCAGCAGCTTGCTTGGGGGGCCCGATTACGAGCAGTACTTC.

There are a few counts of this clonotype. The chain has TRBV20-1 and TRBJ2-4; no definite D call. Trimming left V 5 bases short and J 13 bases short, with 15 bases between. From germline, CDR1 is DFQATT and CDR2 SNEGSKA (reference sequence). The CDR3 is 11 amino acids. CDR3 amino acids: CSARPALRQYF. In nucleotides, the CDR3 is TGCAGTGCTCGACCTGCCCTCCGGCAGTACTTC.

This clonotype was counted between two and nine times. The V and J genes are TRBV7-8 and TRBJ2-7; the D gene could be TRBD1 or TRBD2 (5 bases each). Germline-derived CDR1 and CDR2 are SGHVS and FQNEAQ. The CDR3 sequence is 17 residues long. V shed 1 base and J shed 2 bases, with 18 bases lying between them. The CDR3 bases are TGTGCCAGCAGCTTAGACAGTTTTTGGGACGGACCCTACGAGCAGTACTTC. It yields the protein CASSLDSFWDGPYEQYF.

In this sample, this clonotype turned up a few times. The V and J genes are TRBV7-2 and TRBJ2-3; the match to TRBD2 covers 13 bases. The CDR3 is made up of 17 amino acids. Germline values: CDR1 SGHTA, CDR2 FQGNSA. J gave up 3 bases and V 5 bases, and 8 bases lay outside the gene matches. The CDR3 DNA sequence: TGTGCCAGCAGCCAAACGACTAGCGGGGGGCGGACAGATACGCAGTATTTT. Its protein product is CASSQTTSGGRTDTQYF.

V usage is TRBV20-1 and J usage is TRBJ2-1; possible D gene TRBD2, 5 bases. The CDR3 consists of 16 residues. V was pared by 0 bases and J by 4 bases, with 16 bases between. The germline CDR1 and CDR2 sequences are DFQATT and SNEGSKA (reference sequence). The CDR3 loop is CSARDSEASRYNEQFF. The DNA of the CDR3 is TGCAGTGCTAGAGATTCTGAGGCTAGCCGATACAATGAGCAGTTCTTC.

The V and J genes are TRBV29-1 and TRBJ2-6, with 10 bases that match TRBD1. Per the germline V gene, CDR1 is SQVTM and CDR2 is ANQGSEA. V lost 6 bases and J lost 1; bases outside the gene matches: 9. The CDR3 covers 17 residues. The CDR3, as DNA: TGCAGCGTCGAGACGGGACAGGGGACATCTGGGGCCAACGTCCTGACTTTC. This gives the protein CSVETGQGTSGANVLTF.

DNA for the CDR3: TGTGCCAGCAGCCAAGGCCCCGGGACAGGGGGTATCAGGAACACTGAAGCTTTCTTT. Protein product: CASSQGPGTGGIRNTEAFF. The chain couples TRBV4-2 to TRBJ1-1; 11 bases fit TRBD1. The CDR3 length is 19 residues. Trimming removed 1 base from V and 1 base from J; junction bases left unmatched: 11. Looked up from germline, CDR1 is LGHNA and CDR2 is YNFKEQ.

The V call is TRBV5-1, the J call TRBJ2-7; 11 bases match TRBD2. From germline, CDR1 is SGHRS and CDR2 YFSETQ. With V trimmed by 1 base and J by 0 bases, 6 bases remained unmatched. The CDR3 covers 17 residues. The CDR3 protein is CASSLTSGSQSSYEQYF. The CDR3 DNA sequence: TGCGCCAGCAGCTTGACTAGCGGGAGCCAGAGCTCCTACGAGCAGTACTTC.

This chain joins TRBV4-1 and TRBJ1-1; D not resolved. Germline V gives CDR1 MGHRA, CDR2 YSYEKL. The CDR3 totals 17 residues. Trimming removed 0 bases from V and 1 base from J, with 15 bases in between. In nucleotides, the CDR3 is TGCGCCAGCAGCCAAGATGCGGGGTGGGGATCGAACACTGAAGCTTTCTTT. Amino acid sequence: CASSQDAGWGSNTEAFF.

The DNA of the CDR3 is TGTGCCAGCAGCTCGGGGCCTCTCAGATATGGCTACACCTTC. Its translation: CASSSGPLRYGYTF. The rearrangement links TRBV5-5 to TRBJ1-2, with a possible D match to TRBD1 (5 bases). The CDR3 loop spans 14 amino acids. V lost 3 bases and J 5 bases, leaving 14 bases between the germline ends. Germline assignment: CDR1 SGHKS and CDR2 YYEKEE (reference sequence).

Many counts were recorded for this clonotype. The V call is TRBV12-3 or TRBV12-4, the J call TRBJ2-7, with D hard to call. V shed 5 bases and J shed 2 bases, with 7 bases lying between them. The CDR3 sequence is 12 residues long. The CDR3 region is CASSPTTYEQYF. CDR3 coding DNA: TGTGCCAGCAGTCCCACCACCTACGAGCAGTACTTC.

This clonotype appeared many times. This chain links TRBV7-2 with TRBJ2-3; no firm D call. Trimming took 1 base from V and 1 from J, leaving 9 bases between them. The CDR3 has 15 amino acids. Germline CDR1 reads SGHTA; CDR2 reads FQGNSA. CDR3 amino acids: CASSLDRAGTDTQYF. In nucleotides, the CDR3 is TGTGCCAGCAGCTTAGATCGGGCAGGCACAGATACGCAGTATTTT.